The clone carrying this TCR beta chain was counted a few times. The target antigen is unknown. The junction and the germline gene differ at one end; a read error may be behind it. This sample was taken from a study of beta chain features in type 1 diabetes. Study-level background: The patients were much like the healthy donors in age, gender and cell yields.

Study findings and constraints: Among patients with Type 1 diabetes, TCRB CDR3s were moderately but significantly shorter in every one of the four CD4+ subsets. In type 1 diabetes patients, VDJ junctions had fewer insertions; deletions at these junctions were more frequent.

Purity (above 98%) was reached by all sorted populations. The authors reverse transcribed all of the isolated RNA, so sequencing captured expressed TCRB transcripts. Naive, central memory and regulatory T cell samples averaged around 3.5 million immunoSEQ reads each. Clones were sequenced by immunoSEQ multiplex PCR, and TCRdb holds only the in-frame ones, with some missing. The table shows 500,000 to 650,000 clones, with under 15% occurring only once. Sequenced sample: naive CD4+ T cells from blood. The TCR originated in a man younger than 40 with type 1 diabetes.

This CDR3 reads CASSITGTDNSPLHF. CDR3 DNA sequence: TGTGCCAGCAGCATAACCGGGACAGATAATTCACCCCTCCACTTT. The chain employs TRBV7-3 and TRBJ1-6, with TRBD1 matching over 7 bases. The CDR3 contains 15 residues. Germline V lookup: CDR1 SGHTA, CDR2 FQGTGA.